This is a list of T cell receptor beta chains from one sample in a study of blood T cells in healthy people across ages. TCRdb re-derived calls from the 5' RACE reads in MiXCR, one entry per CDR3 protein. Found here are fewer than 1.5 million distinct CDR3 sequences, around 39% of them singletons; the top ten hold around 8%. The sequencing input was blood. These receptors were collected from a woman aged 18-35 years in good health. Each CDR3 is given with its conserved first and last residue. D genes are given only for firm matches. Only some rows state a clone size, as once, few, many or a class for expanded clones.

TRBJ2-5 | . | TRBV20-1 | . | CSASPGWRETQYF | TGCAGTGCTAGCCCGGGGTGGAGGGAGACCCAGTACTTC
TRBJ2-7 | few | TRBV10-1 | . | CASSADSTRSHEQYF | TGCGCCAGCAGCGCGGACTCAACTAGGTCCCACGAGCAGTACTTC
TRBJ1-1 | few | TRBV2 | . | CASEQGSAFF | TGTGCCAGCGAGCAGGGGTCGGCTTTCTTT
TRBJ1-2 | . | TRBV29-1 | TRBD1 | CSVEGRGQGYTF | TGCAGCGTTGAAGGCAGGGGGCAAGGCTACACCTTC
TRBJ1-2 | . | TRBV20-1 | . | CSAKDTYGYTF | TGCAGTGCTAAAGACACCTATGGCTACACCTTC
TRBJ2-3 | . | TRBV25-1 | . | CASSEGTLALRADTQYF | TGTGCCAGCAGTGAGGGAACACTAGCACTCCGGGCAGATACGCAGTATTTT
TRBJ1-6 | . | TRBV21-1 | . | CASSKGRDRVPSPLHF | TGTGCCAGCAGCAAAGGGAGGGACAGGGTTCCTTCACCCCTCCACTTT
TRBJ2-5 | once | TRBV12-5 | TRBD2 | CASGSSGSETQYF | TGTGCTAGTGGCTCTAGCGGGAGTGAGACCCAGTACTTC
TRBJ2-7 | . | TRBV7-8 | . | CASSWKGEQYF | TGTGCCAGCAGCTGGAAAGGCGAGCAGTACTTC
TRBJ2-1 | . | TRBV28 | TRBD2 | CASLPSGSWNEQFF | TGTGCCAGCCTTCCTAGCGGGAGCTGGAATGAGCAGTTCTTC
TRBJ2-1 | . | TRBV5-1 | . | CASSLGATVNEQFF | TGCGCCAGCAGCTTGGGGGCGACGGTCAATGAGCAGTTCTTC
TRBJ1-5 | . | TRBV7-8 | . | CASSPYGERGNQPQHF | TGTGCCAGCAGCCCATACGGGGAACGCGGCAATCAGCCCCAGCATTTT
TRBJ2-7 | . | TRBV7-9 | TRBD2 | CASSPRTSGSSYNEQYF | TGTGCCAGCAGCCCGCGGACTAGCGGGAGCTCCTACAATGAGCAGTACTTC
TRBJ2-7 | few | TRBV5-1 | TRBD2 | CASNPGTSGLPSYEQYF | TGCGCCAGCAACCCCGGGACTAGCGGCTTACCATCCTACGAGCAGTACTTC
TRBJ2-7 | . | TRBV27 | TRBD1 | CASSKTRGTGTSYEQYF | TGTGCCAGCAGTAAAACCCGCGGGACAGGGACCTCCTACGAGCAGTACTTC
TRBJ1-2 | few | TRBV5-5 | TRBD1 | CASSPEPSGGDYGYTF | TGTGCCAGCAGCCCAGAGCCCTCAGGGGGCGACTATGGCTACACCTTC
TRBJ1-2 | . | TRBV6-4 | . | CASSDAFGGLDGYTF | TGTGCCAGCAGTGACGCGTTTGGAGGGTTAGATGGCTACACCTTC
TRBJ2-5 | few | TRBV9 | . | CASGGANEQYF | TGTGCCAGCGGGGGGGCCAATGAGCAGTACTTC
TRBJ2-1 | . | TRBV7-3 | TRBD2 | CASSPLGSGGPGGNEQFF | TGTGCCAGCAGCCCCTTGGGCAGCGGGGGGCCCGGAGGGAATGAGCAGTTCTTC
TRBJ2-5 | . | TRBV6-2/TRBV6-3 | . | CASSYGEDETQYF | TGTGCCAGCAGCTACGGGGAGGATGAGACCCAGTACTTC
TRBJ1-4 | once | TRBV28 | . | CASSSGKRANEKLFF | TGTGCCAGCAGTTCAGGGAAGAGAGCTAATGAAAAACTGTTTTTT
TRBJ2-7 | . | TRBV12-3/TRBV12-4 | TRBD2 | CGSSTGLAGPYEQYF | TGTGGCAGCAGTACCGGACTAGCGGGACCCTACGAGCAGTACTTC
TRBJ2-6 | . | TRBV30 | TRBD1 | CAWSPGGTGANVLTF | TGTGCCTGGAGCCCAGGGGGTACAGGGGCCAACGTCCTGACTTTC
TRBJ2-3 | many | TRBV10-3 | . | CAISESISDTQYF | TGTGCCATCAGTGAGTCGATAAGTGATACGCAGTATTTT
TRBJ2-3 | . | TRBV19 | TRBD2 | CAGTTTSGRADTQYF | TGTGCCGGAACAACGACTAGCGGGAGAGCGGATACGCAGTATTTT
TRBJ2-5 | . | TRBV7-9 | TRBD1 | CASSRGTVDEQYF | TGTGCCAGCAGCAGAGGGACAGTAGATGAGCAGTACTTC